This T cell receptor beta chain was identified during a study of blood T cells in healthy people across ages. The authors ran a second PCR of about 6 to 11 cycles using a sample-barcoded 5' primer and a J-beta primer mix. Unique molecular identifiers of 12 random nucleotides labeled each cDNA. TCRdb re-called the 5' RACE reads with MiXCR, one entry per CDR3 protein. This table has more than 500,000 distinct CDR3 sequences, roughly 29% appearing once. Broader study findings: Calculation of diversity from one million T cells yielded estimates considered to be underestimates.

CDR1 is SGHDN and CDR2 is FVKESK in the germline V gene. V was shortened by 4 bases and J by 0 bases, with 7 bases between the two germline ends. The CDR3 totals 14 residues. Only a few counts were recorded for this clonotype. What it recognizes is unknown. RNA extraction gave at least 5 micrograms of total RNA per sample. The gene calls are TRBV14 and TRBJ1-3; D call uncertain. The clonotype was recovered from a woman in her seventies in good health. Sequencing was done on a sample of blood. CDR3 in amino acids: CASSRSGSGNTIYF. CDR3 bases: TGTGCCAGCAGCCGAAGCGGCTCTGGAAACACCATATATTTT.